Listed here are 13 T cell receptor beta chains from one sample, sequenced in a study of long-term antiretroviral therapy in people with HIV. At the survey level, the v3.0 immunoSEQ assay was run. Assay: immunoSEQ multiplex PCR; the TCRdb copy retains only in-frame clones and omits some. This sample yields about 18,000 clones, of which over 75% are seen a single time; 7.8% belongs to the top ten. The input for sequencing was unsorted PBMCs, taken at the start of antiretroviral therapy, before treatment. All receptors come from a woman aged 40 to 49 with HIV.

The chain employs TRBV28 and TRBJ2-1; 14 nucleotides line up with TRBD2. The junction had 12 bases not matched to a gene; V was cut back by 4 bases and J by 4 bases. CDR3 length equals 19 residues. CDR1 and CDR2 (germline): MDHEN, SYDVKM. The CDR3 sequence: CASSSGLAGVFRGYNEQFF. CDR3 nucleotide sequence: TGTGCCAGCAGTTCGGGACTAGCGGGGGTATTCCGGGGTTACAATGAGCAGTTCTTC.

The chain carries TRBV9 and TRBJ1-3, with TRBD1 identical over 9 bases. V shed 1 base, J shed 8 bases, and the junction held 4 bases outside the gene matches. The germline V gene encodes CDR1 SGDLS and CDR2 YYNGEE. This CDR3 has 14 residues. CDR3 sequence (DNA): TGTGCCAGCAGCGTACGGGACAGGGAAGACACCATATATTTT. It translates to CASSVRDREDTIYF.

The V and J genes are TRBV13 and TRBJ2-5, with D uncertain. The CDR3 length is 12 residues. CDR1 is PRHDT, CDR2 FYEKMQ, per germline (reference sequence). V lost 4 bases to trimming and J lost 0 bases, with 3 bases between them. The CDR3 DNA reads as TGTGCCAGCAGCTCGTACCAAGAGACCCAGTACTTC. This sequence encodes CASSSYQETQYF.

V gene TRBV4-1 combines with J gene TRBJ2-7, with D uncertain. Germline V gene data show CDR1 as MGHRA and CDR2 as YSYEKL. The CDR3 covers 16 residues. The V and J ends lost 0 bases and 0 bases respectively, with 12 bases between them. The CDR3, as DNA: TGCGCCAGCAGCCAAGATTCGGTCGGCTACTCCTACGAGCAGTACTTC. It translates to CASSQDSVGYSYEQYF.

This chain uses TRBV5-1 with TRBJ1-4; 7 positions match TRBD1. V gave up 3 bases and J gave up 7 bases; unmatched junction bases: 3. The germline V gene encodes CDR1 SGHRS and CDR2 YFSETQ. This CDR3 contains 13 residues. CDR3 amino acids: CASSSHRGEKLFF. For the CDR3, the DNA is TGCGCCAGCAGCTCCCACAGGGGTGAAAAACTGTTTTTT.

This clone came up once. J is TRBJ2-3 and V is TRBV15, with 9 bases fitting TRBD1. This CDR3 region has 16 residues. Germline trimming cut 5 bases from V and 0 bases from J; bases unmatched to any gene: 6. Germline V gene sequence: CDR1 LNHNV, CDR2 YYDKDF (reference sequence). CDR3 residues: CATSPNRGLSTDTQYF. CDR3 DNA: TGTGCCACCAGCCCAAACAGGGGGCTAAGCACAGATACGCAGTATTTT.

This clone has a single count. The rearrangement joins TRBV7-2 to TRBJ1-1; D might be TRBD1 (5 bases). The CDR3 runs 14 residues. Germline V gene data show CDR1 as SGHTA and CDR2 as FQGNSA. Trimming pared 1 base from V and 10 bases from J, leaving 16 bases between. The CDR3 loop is CASSLETGMGPAFF. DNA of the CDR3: TGTGCCAGCAGCTTAGAGACCGGGATGGGGCCAGCTTTCTTT.

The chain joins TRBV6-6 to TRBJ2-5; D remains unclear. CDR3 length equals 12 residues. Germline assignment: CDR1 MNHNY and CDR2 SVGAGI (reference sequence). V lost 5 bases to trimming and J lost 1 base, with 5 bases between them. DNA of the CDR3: TGTGCCAGCAGTAAACCCCAAGAGACCCAGTACTTC. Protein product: CASSKPQETQYF.

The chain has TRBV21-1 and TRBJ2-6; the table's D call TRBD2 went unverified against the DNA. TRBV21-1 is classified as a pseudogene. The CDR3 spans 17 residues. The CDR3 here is CASSKRLTISGANVLTF. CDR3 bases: TGTGCCAGCAGCAAAAGGCTGACTATCTCTGGGGCCAACGTCCTGACTTTC.

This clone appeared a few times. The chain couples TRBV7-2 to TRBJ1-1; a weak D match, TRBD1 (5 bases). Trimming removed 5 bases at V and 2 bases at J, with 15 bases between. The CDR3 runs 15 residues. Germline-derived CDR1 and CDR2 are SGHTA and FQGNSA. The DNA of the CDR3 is TGTGCCAGCAGCCCCCGGGCAGGGACCAACACTGAAGCTTTCTTT. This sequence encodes CASSPRAGTNTEAFF.

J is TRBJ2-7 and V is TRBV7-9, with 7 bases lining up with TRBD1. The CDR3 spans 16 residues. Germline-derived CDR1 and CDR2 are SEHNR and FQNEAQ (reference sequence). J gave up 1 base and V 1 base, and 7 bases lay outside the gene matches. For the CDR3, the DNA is TGTGCCAGCAGCTTAGATCGTACGGACAGGTCCTACGAGCAGTACTTC. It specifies CASSLDRTDRSYEQYF. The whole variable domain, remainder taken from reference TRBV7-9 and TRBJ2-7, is DTGVSQNPRHKITKRGQNVTFRCDPISEHNRLYWYRQTLGQGPEFLTYFQNEAQLEKSRLLSDRFSAERPKGSFSTLEIQRTEQGDSAMYLCASSLDRTDRSYEQYFGPGTRLTVT.

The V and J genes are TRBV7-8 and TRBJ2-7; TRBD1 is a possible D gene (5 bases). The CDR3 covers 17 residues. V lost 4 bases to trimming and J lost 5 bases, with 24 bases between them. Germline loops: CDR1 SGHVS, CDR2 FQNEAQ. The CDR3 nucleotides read TGTGCCAGCAGCTCGTCCCCCGGGCAGGGCTTAATCAACGAGCAGTACTTC. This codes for CASSSSPGQGLINEQYF.

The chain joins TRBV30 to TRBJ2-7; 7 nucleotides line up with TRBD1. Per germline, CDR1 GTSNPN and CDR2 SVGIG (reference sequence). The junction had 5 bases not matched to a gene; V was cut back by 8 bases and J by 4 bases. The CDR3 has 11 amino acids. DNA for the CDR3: TGTGCCACAGGGACAGCTTACGAGCAGTACTTC. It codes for CATGTAYEQYF. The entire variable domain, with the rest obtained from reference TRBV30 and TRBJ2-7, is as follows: SQTIHQWPATLVQPVGSPLSLECTVEGTSNPNLYWYRQAAGRGLQLLFYSVGIGQISSEVPQNLSASRPQDRQFILSSKKLLLSDSGFYLCATGTAYEQYFGPGTRLTVT.